One sample yielded the 21 T cell receptor beta chains listed below, sequenced in a study of blood T cell repertoires in COVID-19. Generated by immunoSEQ multiplex PCR, the TCRdb table keeps only in-frame clones and is missing some. The table includes 250,000 to 300,000 clones, around 80% detected once. The sample comprised PBMCs or T cells enriched from blood (not recorded which). Receptor source: a man aged 25 to 40 with acute COVID-19.

This clone was detected once. The V and J genes are TRBV5-8 and TRBJ1-2, with D possibly being TRBD1 (5 bases). Germline V gene data show CDR1 as SGHTS and CDR2 as YDEGEE. V lost 5 bases and J lost 4, with 18 bases in between. This CDR3 region has 15 residues. In DNA, the CDR3 is TGTGCCAGCAGTAGGGGTGGTAGGGGCCCCTATGGCTACACCTTC. It is translated as CASSRGGRGPYGYTF.

This clone has just one count. One end of the junction does not line up with germline, which may come from a read error. V and J are TRBV7-7 and TRBJ2-1, with TRBD1 as a possible D gene (6 bases). Germline CDR1 and CDR2: SSHAT and FNYEAQ (reference sequence). The CDR3 consists of 16 residues. The CDR3 protein is CASSQGSRASYNEQFF. CDR3 DNA sequence: TGTGCTAGCAGCCAGGGGAGCAGGGCCTCCTACAATGAGCAGTTCTTC.

The chain carries TRBV10-3 and TRBJ2-7; D is uncertain. The V gene lost 0 bases and the J gene lost 4 bases, with 10 bases spanning the gap. This CDR3 comprises 14 residues. Germline V gene sequence: CDR1 ENHRY, CDR2 SYGVKD. CDR3 bases: TGTGCCATCAGTGAGTCGGGCAGAAGTTACGAGCAGTACGTC. Translated, it gives CAISESGRSYEQYV.

CDR3 DNA: TGTGCCAGCGGCGACAGGAATAACTATGGCTACACCTTC. Translation: CASGDRNNYGYTF. The rearrangement uses TRBV30 and TRBJ1-2; weak D call: TRBD1 (6 bases). The CDR3 is 13 amino acids. V gave up 8 bases and J gave up 1 base, with 14 bases separating them. Germline loops: CDR1 GTSNPN, CDR2 SVGIG (reference sequence).

This chain links TRBV30 with TRBJ1-5; possibly TRBD1 for D (5 bases). Germline V lookup: CDR1 GTSNPN, CDR2 SVGIG (reference sequence). The germline V and J ends were trimmed by 2 bases and 5 bases, with 13 bases remaining between them. The CDR3 covers 14 residues. CDR3 in amino acids: CAWSKPGLDQPQHF. The CDR3 nucleotides are TGTGCCTGGAGTAAGCCAGGGTTGGATCAGCCCCAGCATTTT. Based on the CDR3 plus reference TRBV30 and TRBJ1-5, the full variable domain is SQTIHQWPATLVQPVGSPLSLECTVEGTSNPNLYWYRQAAGRGLQLLFYSVGIGQISSEVPQNLSASRPQDRQFILSSKKLLLSDSGFYLCAWSKPGLDQPQHFGDGTRLSIL.

CDR3 bases: TGCGCCAGCAGCCAAGTTGGGGAGACCTCCAACGTCCTGACTTTC. Translating it yields CASSQVGETSNVLTF. This chain links TRBV4-3 with TRBJ2-6; D is possibly TRBD2 (5 bases). The CDR3 loop spans 15 amino acids. V dropped 1 base and J dropped 8 bases, with 12 bases sitting between them. Germline CDR1 LGHNA, CDR2 YSLEER.

The chain employs TRBV5-1 and TRBJ2-5; perhaps TRBD2 as D (5 bases). The CDR3 length is 14 residues. Germline CDR1 reads SGHRS; CDR2 reads YFSETQ. The V and J ends lost 0 bases and 4 bases respectively, with 10 bases between them. The CDR3, as DNA: TGCGCCAGCAGCTTGGGGACTGCGGGAGAGACCCAGTACTTC. This sequence encodes CASSLGTAGETQYF.

V is TRBV25-1 and J is TRBJ1-3, with D possibly TRBD1 on 6 matching bases. Trimming took 8 bases from V and 2 from J, leaving 19 bases between them. The CDR3 has 16 amino acids. Looked up from germline, CDR1 is MGHDK and CDR2 is SYGVNS. Here the CDR3 DNA reads TGTGCCAGCGGCGGACAGTCGGAGGAGCCTGGAAACACCATATATTTT. Protein product: CASGGQSEEPGNTIYF.

Regarding this clone: The junction departs from germline at one end; a sequencing error may be responsible. The V call is TRBV5-1, the J call TRBJ2-6, with D tentatively TRBD2 (7 bases). This CDR3 has 18 residues. Germline-derived CDR1 and CDR2 are SGHRS and YFSETQ. Written as DNA, the CDR3 is TGTGCCAGCAGCTCCTTTGGCGGGGGCGAAGGTGGGGCCAACGTCCTGACTTTC. Protein sequence: CASSSFGGGEGGANVLTF.

The gene calls are TRBV28 and TRBJ2-6; D possibly corresponds to TRBD2 (6 bases). CDR1 and CDR2 (germline): MDHEN, SYDVKM. The CDR3 runs 14 residues. Trimming stripped 8 bases from V and 0 bases from J, with 8 bases between. CDR3 DNA sequence: TGTGCCAGCCGGGAGAGCTCTGGGGCCAACGTCCTGACTTTC. Translated, it gives CASRESSGANVLTF. The full variable domain, its missing parts supplied by reference TRBV28 and TRBJ2-6, is DVKVTQSSRYLVKRTGEKVFLECVQDMDHENMFWYRQDPGLGLRLIYFSYDVKMKEKGDIPEGYSVSREKKERFSLILESASTNQTSMYLCASRESSGANVLTFGAGSRLTVL.

The chain links TRBV5-5 to TRBJ1-4; possibly TRBD1 for D (5 bases). CDR1 SGHKS and CDR2 YYEKEE come from the germline V gene (reference sequence). V dropped 2 bases and J dropped 9 bases, with 17 bases sitting between them. The CDR3 is 15 residues long. The CDR3 sequence: CASSLGSTRAKKLFF. In nucleotides, the CDR3 is TGTGCCAGCAGCTTAGGGTCAACCAGGGCCAAAAAACTGTTTTTT.

The chain is built from TRBV28 and TRBJ1-2; 7 nucleotides agree with TRBD1. The CDR3 is 14 amino acids. CDR1 and CDR2 from the germline V gene are MDHEN and SYDVKM. Trimming cost V 9 bases and J 4 bases; bases outside gene matches: 11. The CDR3 DNA reads as TGTGCCAGTAGGGACAGTCTAAACACCTATGGCTACACCTTC. Its protein is CASRDSLNTYGYTF.

The chain is built from TRBV19 and TRBJ1-2; D possibly corresponds to TRBD1 (6 bases). V dropped 2 bases and J dropped 8 bases, with 18 bases sitting between them. CDR3 length: 15 amino acids. Per germline, CDR1 LNHDA and CDR2 SQIVND (reference sequence). In DNA form, the CDR3 reads TGTGCCAGTAGTATAAAATCAACAGGGATCCGAGGCTACACCTTC. It specifies CASSIKSTGIRGYTF.

This clone has a single count. The genes are TRBV3-1 (or the pseudogene TRBV3-2) and TRBJ1-1; D is unresolved. The CDR3 loop spans 16 amino acids. In germline, CDR1 is LGHDT, CDR2 YNNKEL (reference sequence). V was shortened by 1 base and J by 7 bases, with 19 bases between the two germline ends. The CDR3 DNA reads TGTGCCAGCAGCCAAGTAGGAGGACTTGGAGGACGTGAAGCTTTCTTT. Translated, it gives CASSQVGGLGGREAFF.

This clone appeared once. This sequence joins TRBV7-6 and TRBJ1-5, with TRBD1 as a possible D gene (5 bases). The V end lost 2 bases, the J end lost 4 bases, and 12 bases lay between the germline ends. Germline CDR1 is SGHVS and CDR2 is FNYEAQ. The CDR3 runs to 15 residues. CDR3 sequence: CASSLSDRTNQPQHF. In nucleotides, the CDR3 is TGTGCCAGCAGCTTATCGGACCGGACAAATCAGCCCCAGCATTTT.

The V and J genes are TRBV7-6 and TRBJ2-3; 10 bases fit TRBD1. Germline CDR1 and CDR2: SGHVS and FNYEAQ. Trimming took 5 bases from V and 2 from J; bases not matched to a gene: 7. The CDR3 length is 16 residues. CDR3 bases: TGTGCCAGCAGCATAACGGGACAGGGGTCCACAGATACGCAGTATTTT. Its protein product is CASSITGQGSTDTQYF.

The chain joins TRBV29-1 to TRBJ2-3, with 8 bases aligning to TRBD2. J lost 4 bases, V lost 7 bases, and 13 bases had no gene match. CDR1 is SQVTM and CDR2 is ANQGSEA in the germline V gene. The CDR3 contains 15 residues. CDR3 nucleotides: TGCAGCGCCCACCGGGGGGGGAGTGCGCCAGATACGCAGTATTTT. This translates into CSAHRGGSAPDTQYF.

The chain couples TRBV4-1 to TRBJ1-5, with D maybe TRBD1 (5 bases). The CDR3 loop spans 13 amino acids. CDR1 and CDR2 (germline): MGHRA, YSYEKL. Between the trimmed V and J ends, which lost 0 bases and 9 bases, there was a span of 9 bases. CDR3 in DNA: TGCGCCAGCAGCCAAGATTTGGGGGGGCCCCAGCATTTT. As protein: CASSQDLGGPQHF.

J is TRBJ1-1 and V is TRBV7-9; 9 positions agree with TRBD1. V dropped 5 bases and J dropped 3; count of bases not matched to a gene: 13. This CDR3 comprises 17 residues. Germline V CDR1 and CDR2: SEHNR, FQNEAQ (reference sequence). DNA of the CDR3: TGTGCCAGCAGCCAACTGACAGGGGGAAGGATGGACACTGAAGCTTTCTTT. This gives the protein CASSQLTGGRMDTEAFF.

V usage is TRBV30 and J usage is TRBJ1-2; 7 nucleotides match TRBD1. The CDR3 sequence is 13 residues long. Germline-derived CDR1 and CDR2 are GTSNPN and SVGIG (reference sequence). J was trimmed by 6 bases and V by 5 bases; bases with no gene match: 9. The CDR3 sequence is CAWGTGEWDGYTF. For the CDR3, the DNA is TGTGCCTGGGGAACAGGGGAATGGGATGGCTACACCTTC. Combining the CDR3 with reference TRBV30 and TRBJ1-2 gives the whole variable domain SQTIHQWPATLVQPVGSPLSLECTVEGTSNPNLYWYRQAAGRGLQLLFYSVGIGQISSEVPQNLSASRPQDRQFILSSKKLLLSDSGFYLCAWGTGEWDGYTFGSGTRLTVV.

The gene calls are TRBV6-5 and TRBJ1-1, with 8 positions matching TRBD1. The V segment lost 8 bases and the J segment 5 bases; nucleotides outside the gene matches: 10. The CDR3 has 14 amino acids. CDR1 is MNHEY and CDR2 is SVGAGI in the germline V gene. As DNA, the CDR3 is TGTGCCAGCCTCCCAGGGGGCGAGAGGACTGAAGCTTTCTTT. Residues: CASLPGGERTEAFF.